These 15 T cell receptor beta chains share one sample of origin, sequenced in a study of T cells after yellow fever vaccination. TCRdb fed the 5' RACE reads into MiXCR, producing one record per CDR3 protein. Found here are about 210,000 distinct CDR3 sequences, 2.5% to 3.5% of them singletons; the top ten hold around 3%. The sample consisted of CD4+ T cells sorted from PBMCs, taken 10 days after the yellow fever booster vaccination. These receptors all come from a man aged 18 to 30 who received the YFV17D yellow fever vaccine.

The chain joins TRBV7-2 to TRBJ2-7; TRBD2 matches 8 bases. Germline loops: CDR1 SGHTA, CDR2 FQGNSA. The CDR3 totals 14 residues. The J segment lost 4 bases and the V segment lost 5 bases, leaving 7 bases of the junction unmatched. The DNA of the CDR3 is TGTGCCAGCAGCGCTTTCGGACTAGCTTACGAGCAGTACTTC. Its translation is CASSAFGLAYEQYF.

This rearrangement joins TRBV7-2 to TRBJ2-7; D is unresolved. The CDR3 has 14 residues. Deletions cut 4 bases from V and 2 bases from J, with 12 bases between. Germline CDR1 is SGHTA and CDR2 is FQGNSA. CDR3 DNA: TGTGCCAGCAGCTCGGCCCCTGGGACCTACGAGCAGTACGTC. The encoded protein is CASSSAPGTYEQYV.

This rearrangement joins TRBV4-3 to TRBJ2-7, with D maybe TRBD1 (6 bases). V was pared by 0 bases and J by 7 bases, with 19 bases between. The CDR3 runs to 16 residues. In germline, CDR1 is LGHNA, CDR2 YSLEER. The DNA for the CDR3 is TGCGCCAGCAGCCAAGATAGGGGGTGGCAGGGGCGGGAGCAGTACTTC. Its translation: CASSQDRGWQGREQYF.

This clonotype was detected only once. The V gene is TRBV5-4, the J gene TRBJ1-1; weak D call: TRBD1 (6 bases). This CDR3 is built from 13 residues. The ends were cut back, 5 bases at V and 11 bases at J, with 19 bases in the middle. The germline V gene encodes CDR1 SGHNT and CDR2 YYREEE (reference sequence). CDR3 in amino acids: CASRLGDNERAFF. For the CDR3, the DNA is TGTGCCAGCAGATTAGGGGACAACGAAAGGGCTTTCTTT.

This clonotype was detected many times. The chain employs TRBV4-3 and TRBJ1-2; D uncertain. V was trimmed by 2 bases and J by 4 bases, leaving 11 bases between them. In germline, CDR1 is LGHNA, CDR2 YSLEER. This CDR3 is built from 14 residues. CDR3 residues: CASSQLAASYGYTF. CDR3 nucleotides: TGCGCCAGCAGCCAACTGGCAGCTTCCTATGGCTACACCTTC.

Ten or more counts support this clonotype. This chain connects TRBV11-1 to TRBJ2-2; 12 nucleotides line up with TRBD2. Germline lookup yields CDR1 SGHAT and CDR2 FQDESV (reference sequence). The CDR3 runs 15 residues. Trimming removed 6 bases from V and 5 bases from J; junction bases left unmatched: 4. The CDR3 spells CASRWTSGETGELFF. In DNA form, the CDR3 reads TGTGCCAGCAGGTGGACTAGCGGGGAGACCGGGGAGCTGTTTTTT.

The chain has TRBV18 and TRBJ2-5, with D perhaps matching TRBD2 (5 bases). Trimming removed 3 bases at V and 1 base at J, with 21 bases between. The CDR3 covers 18 residues. Germline values: CDR1 KGHSH, CDR2 LQKENI. The CDR3 nucleotides are TGTGCCAGCTCACCCCCACTTCCGGCCGGGGTAATCCAAGAGACCCAGTACTTC. The encoded protein is CASSPPLPAGVIQETQYF. The full variable domain, rest sourced from reference TRBV18 and TRBJ2-5, is NAGVMQNPRHLVRRRGQEARLRCSPMKGHSHVYWYRQLPEEGLKFMVYLQKENIIDESGMPKERFSAEFPKEGPSILRIQQVVRGDSAAYFCASSPPLPAGVIQETQYFGPGTRLLVL.

This clonotype was seen a few times. V gene TRBV18 combines with J gene TRBJ2-1; D unclear. Germline loops: CDR1 KGHSH, CDR2 LQKENI. The CDR3 loop spans 14 amino acids. Trimming removed 3 bases at V and 2 bases at J, with 8 bases between. The CDR3 DNA is TGTGCCAGCTCACCGCCGTCTACCTACAATGAGCAGTTCTTC. Translated, it gives CASSPPSTYNEQFF.

This clonotype was recorded many times. The chain carries TRBV12-3 or TRBV12-4 and TRBJ2-5; unclear D gene. This CDR3 has 13 residues. V was pared by 3 bases and J by 5 bases, with 10 bases between. For the CDR3, the DNA is TGTGCCAGCAGTTTTATACCTCGGGAGACCCAGTACTTC. The encoded protein is CASSFIPRETQYF.

This clonotype was seen ten or more times. V gene TRBV19 combines with J gene TRBJ1-2; 9 nucleotides align to TRBD1. V lost 5 bases and J lost 2; bases outside the gene matches: 3. The germline CDR1 and CDR2 sequences are LNHDA and SQIVND (reference sequence). The CDR3 totals 14 residues. For the CDR3, the DNA is TGTGCCAGTAGTCGCGACAGGGGGAACTATGGCTACACCTTC. Translating it yields CASSRDRGNYGYTF.

On this clonotype itself: This is likely a read error, given that the CDR3 carries no conserved phenylalanine or tryptophan at its end. No DNA is shown, since the ends of the CDR3 on it are uncertain; the CDR3 is the one TCRdb lists. The genes are TRBV28 and TRBJ2-7; no DNA check was done on the table's D call, TRBD1. The CDR3 is made up of 12 amino acids, end residues included. Germline V lookup: CDR1 MDHEN, CDR2 SYDVKM. The CDR3 is CASSSGQGTQWL.

This clonotype has ten or more counts. The V and J genes are TRBV18 and TRBJ1-5; D unclear. The V end lost 0 bases, the J end lost 7 bases, and 7 bases lay between the germline ends. The germline V gene encodes CDR1 KGHSH and CDR2 LQKENI. This CDR3 is 13 amino acids long. CDR3 coding DNA: TGTGCCAGCTCACCACCGCCCCCGCAGCCCCAGCATTTT. Translation: CASSPPPPQPQHF.

V is TRBV10-3 and J is TRBJ1-2; D may be TRBD1 (5 bases). Germline CDR1 and CDR2: ENHRY and SYGVKD. V was clipped by 4 bases and J by 7 bases, with 19 bases between them. The CDR3 spans 15 residues. The CDR3 DNA reads TGTGCCATCAGTGGGTCCTTCGGGCGGGGCTCTGGCTACACCTTC. Translation: CAISGSFGRGSGYTF.

A few counts support this clonotype. The chain employs TRBV6-2 or TRBV6-3 and TRBJ2-1; 8 bases are a match to TRBD2. The V gene's germline CDR1 is MNHEY and CDR2 SVGEGT. CDR3 length: 17 amino acids. The V and J ends lost 5 bases and 2 bases, in that order; junction bases with no gene match: 11. The CDR3 loop is CASSLPPGSGAYNEQFF. The CDR3, as DNA: TGTGCCAGCAGTCTCCCCCCGGGTAGCGGGGCCTACAATGAGCAGTTCTTC.

The V and J genes are TRBV6-5 and TRBJ2-7; TRBD2 is a possible D gene (5 bases). The CDR3 has 14 residues. Germline CDR1 is MNHEY and CDR2 is SVGAGI. Trimming took off 2 bases at V and 2 bases at J, with 10 bases between the two ends. In DNA form, the CDR3 reads TGTGCCAGCAGTTACGCGGGTGCAGCCTACGAGCAGTACTTC. Protein: CASSYAGAAYEQYF.